This is a list of T cell receptor beta chains from one sample in a study of cytomegalovirus exposure and HLA in healthy donors. Sequenced by immunoSEQ multiplex PCR; TCRdb stores in-frame clones only, minus some. Of over 80,000 clones in the sample, under 85% were seen once. Sequences were obtained from PBMCs. These TCRs come from a woman between 70 and 85 years old in good health and CMV-seropositive. The CDR3 runs from the conserved cysteine through the conserved F or W. The D gene is left open where the match is weak. Clone size is not always given. Where it is, it says once, few, many or a class for expanded clones.

size: few; V: TRBV4-3; D: NA; J: TRBJ1-3; CDR3: CASSQDTGIGNTIYF; DNA: TGCGCCAGCAGCCAAGATACAGGGATTGGAAACACCATATATTTT
size: NA; V: TRBV15; D: NA; J: TRBJ1-2; CDR3: CATSRDHQGGGYTF; DNA: TGTGCCACCAGCAGAGATCATCAGGGCGGCGGCTACACCTTC
size: NA; V: TRBV7-2; D: NA; J: TRBJ1-2; CDR3: CASSLDGGLSGYTF; DNA: TGTGCCAGCAGCTTAGACGGGGGGCTGTCTGGCTACACCTTC
size: NA; V: TRBV6-5; D: NA; J: TRBJ2-1; CDR3: CASTQRQGGGEQFF; DNA: TGTGCCAGCACCCAACGGCAGGGCGGTGGTGAGCAGTTCTTC
size: NA; V: TRBV27; D: NA; J: TRBJ1-6; CDR3: CASSLRGTYNSPLHF; DNA: TGTGCCAGCAGTTTGCGAGGGACCTATAATTCACCCCTCCACTTT
size: NA; V: TRBV6-5; D: NA; J: TRBJ2-7; CDR3: CASSYSGGSYEQYF; DNA: TGTGCCAGCAGTTACTCCGGCGGTTCCTACGAGCAGTACTTC
size: NA; V: TRBV7-6; D: NA; J: TRBJ1-2; CDR3: CASSRVMRQDHYGYTF; DNA: TGTGCCAGCAGCCGCGTAATGCGACAGGACCACTATGGCTACACCTTC
size: NA; V: TRBV9; D: TRBD1; J: TRBJ2-5; CDR3: CASSAGLMGQGLQETQYF; DNA: TGTGCCAGCAGCGCCGGTTTAATGGGACAGGGCCTCCAAGAGACCCAGTACTTC
size: NA; V: TRBV7-3; D: NA; J: TRBJ1-1; CDR3: CASSLGRGSTEAFF; DNA: TGTGCCAGCAGCTTGGGGAGGGGTTCCACTGAAGCTTTCTTT
size: NA; V: TRBV28; D: TRBD1; J: TRBJ1-2; CDR3: CASSPPGQVTDYGYTF; DNA: TGTGCCAGCAGCCCCCCCGGACAGGTGACGGACTATGGCTACACCTTC
size: few; V: TRBV7-9; D: NA; J: TRBJ1-2; CDR3: CSSKRMAGGYTF; DNA: TGTTCCAGCAAACGGATGGCGGGGGGCTACACCTTC
size: NA; V: TRBV5-4; D: NA; J: TRBJ2-5; CDR3: CASSKPAPQETQYF; DNA: TGTGCCAGCAGCAAGCCCGCCCCGCAAGAGACCCAGTACTTC
size: once; V: TRBV4-3; D: TRBD1; J: TRBJ2-7; CDR3: CASSARGLNPEQYF; DNA: TGCGCCAGCAGCGCCAGGGGGCTAAATCCGGAGCAGTACTTC
size: few; V: TRBV5-1; D: NA; J: TRBJ1-5; CDR3: CASSKRAFQPQHF; DNA: TGTGCCAGCAGTAAAAGAGCGTTTCAGCCCCAGCATTTT
size: NA; V: TRBV18; D: NA; J: TRBJ1-4; CDR3: CASSPWGGNEKLFF; DNA: TGTGCCAGCTCACCATGGGGGGGCAATGAAAAACTGTTTTTT
size: NA; V: TRBV7-9; D: NA; J: TRBJ2-7; CDR3: CASSLTPTYEQYF; DNA: TGTGCCAGCAGCTTGACACCAACCTACGAGCAGTACTTC
size: NA; V: TRBV19; D: NA; J: TRBJ1-1; CDR3: CASSSTVGGSTEAFF; DNA: TGTGCCAGTAGTTCAACAGTTGGAGGGAGCACTGAAGCTTTCTTT
size: NA; V: TRBV12-5; D: TRBD1; J: TRBJ1-1; CDR3: CASGLPDRDTEAFF; DNA: TGTGCTAGTGGCCTCCCTGACAGGGACACTGAAGCTTTCTTT
size: NA; V: TRBV19; D: NA; J: TRBJ1-1; CDR3: CASSIGKPYTEAFF; DNA: TGTGCCAGTAGTATCGGGAAGCCCTACACTGAAGCTTTCTTT
size: NA; V: TRBV11-2; D: TRBD2; J: TRBJ2-3; CDR3: CASSFSREPRRDTQYF; DNA: TGTGCCAGCAGCTTCTCGCGGGAGCCCAGAAGGGATACGCAGTATTTT
size: NA; V: TRBV7-6; D: NA; J: TRBJ2-7; CDR3: CASSSLRGSGTYEQYF; DNA: TGTGCCAGCAGCTCACTAAGAGGTAGCGGAACCTACGAGCAGTACTTC
size: NA; V: TRBV4-1; D: NA; J: TRBJ2-2; CDR3: CASSLEGRVGTGELFF; DNA: TGCGCCAGCAGCTTGGAGGGCAGGGTTGGCACCGGGGAGCTGTTTTTT
size: once; V: TRBV7-9; D: TRBD1; J: TRBJ2-7; CDR3: CASSFRGPTYEQYF; DNA: TGTGCCAGCAGCTTCAGGGGGCCCACCTACGAGCAGTACTTC
size: NA; V: TRBV2; D: NA; J: TRBJ2-1; CDR3: CASSEQGGEQFF; DNA: TGTGCCAGCAGCGAACAGGGAGGCGAGCAGTTCTTC
size: NA; V: TRBV7-9; D: TRBD2; J: TRBJ2-2; CDR3: CASSAAGGGFSGELFF; DNA: TGTGCCAGCAGCGCGGCGGGGGGGGGATTCAGCGGGGAGCTGTTTTTT
size: NA; V: TRBV9; D: NA; J: TRBJ2-5; CDR3: CAGSVGSGQQQETQYF; DNA: TGTGCCGGCAGCGTAGGATCAGGGCAGCAACAAGAGACCCAGTACTTC
size: once; V: TRBV27; D: TRBD1; J: TRBJ2-7; CDR3: CASSFSQGAYEQYF; DNA: TGTGCCAGCAGTTTTTCCCAGGGGGCCTACGAGCAGTACTTC
size: NA; V: TRBV7-9; D: TRBD1; J: TRBJ2-7; CDR3: CASTPTGNLREQYF; DNA: TGTGCCAGCACGCCGACAGGGAACCTTCGCGAGCAGTACTTC
size: NA; V: TRBV7-6; D: NA; J: TRBJ2-7; CDR3: CASSLGGGRTLYEQYF; DNA: TGTGCCAGCAGCTTAGGAGGGGGACGTACTCTCTACGAGCAGTACTTC
size: NA; V: TRBV27; D: NA; J: TRBJ2-7; CDR3: CASSLDRDEQYF; DNA: TGTGCCAGCAGTTTAGATCGCGACGAGCAGTACTTC
size: NA; V: TRBV5-4; D: TRBD1; J: TRBJ1-1; CDR3: CASSGAGTGYTEAFF; DNA: TGTGCCAGCAGCGGGGCCGGGACAGGGTATACTGAAGCTTTCTTT
size: NA; V: TRBV15; D: TRBD1; J: TRBJ1-3; CDR3: CATSRDRDGNTIYF; DNA: TGTGCCACCAGCAGGGACAGGGATGGAAACACCATATATTTT
size: NA; V: TRBV27; D: TRBD1; J: TRBJ1-2; CDR3: CASSSRQGDYGYTF; DNA: TGTGCCAGCAGTTCCAGACAGGGGGACTATGGCTACACCTTC
size: NA; V: TRBV6-5; D: TRBD1; J: TRBJ2-2; CDR3: CASSYFQGAGELFF; DNA: TGTGCCAGCAGTTACTTCCAGGGGGCCGGGGAGCTGTTTTTT
size: NA; V: TRBV7-3; D: TRBD2; J: TRBJ2-3; CDR3: CASSASGGARPDTQYF; DNA: TGTGCCAGCAGCGCTAGCGGGGGGGCCCGCCCAGATACGCAGTATTTT
size: NA; V: TRBV28; D: NA; J: TRBJ1-5; CDR3: CASTGGNGNQPQHF; DNA: TGTGCCAGCACCGGGGGGAATGGCAATCAGCCCCAGCATTTT
size: NA; V: TRBV27; D: NA; J: TRBJ2-7; CDR3: CASSLRGDRAFPYEQYF; DNA: TGTGCCAGCAGTTTAAGGGGGGACAGAGCCTTTCCCTACGAGCAGTACTTC
size: NA; V: TRBV6-1; D: NA; J: TRBJ2-7; CDR3: CASRGASFTGEQYF; DNA: TGTGCCAGCAGGGGGGCTTCTTTTACGGGAGAGCAGTACTTC
size: NA; V: TRBV10-3; D: TRBD2; J: TRBJ2-1; CDR3: CAISESGASGGAYEQFF; DNA: TGTGCCATCAGTGAGTCTGGGGCTAGCGGGGGGGCCTATGAGCAGTTCTTC
size: NA; V: TRBV21-1; D: NA; J: TRBJ1-6; CDR3: CASSTKSGPVNNSPLHF; DNA: TGTGCCAGCAGCACAAAAAGCGGGCCTGTGAATAATTCACCCCTCCACTTT
size: NA; V: TRBV7-6; D: NA; J: TRBJ2-7; CDR3: CASSLQAGTYEQYF; DNA: TGTGCCAGCAGCTTACAAGCGGGTACCTACGAGCAGTACTTC
size: few; V: TRBV13; D: NA; J: TRBJ2-7; CDR3: CASSTGQAQYF; DNA: TGTGCCAGCAGCACGGGACAAGCGCAGTACTTC
size: NA; V: TRBV4-3; D: TRBD1; J: TRBJ1-6; CDR3: CASTPGQGDNSPLHF; DNA: TGCGCCAGCACCCCGGGACAGGGCGATAATTCACCCCTCCACTTT
size: NA; V: TRBV6-4; D: NA; J: TRBJ2-1; CDR3: CASSRTEYYNEQFF; DNA: TGTGCCAGCAGTCGGACAGAGTACTACAATGAGCAGTTCTTC
size: NA; V: TRBV18; D: TRBD1; J: TRBJ1-5; CDR3: CASSNRDRGLGNQPQHF; DNA: TGTGCCAGCTCAAACCGGGACAGGGGGTTAGGCAATCAGCCCCAGCATTTT
size: NA; V: TRBV4-1; D: TRBD1; J: TRBJ2-5; CDR3: CASSQGDRGEKTQYF; DNA: TGCGCCAGCAGCCAAGGGGACAGGGGGGAAAAGACCCAGTACTTC
size: few; V: TRBV11-2; D: TRBD1; J: TRBJ1-3; CDR3: CASSLPGQSRPLYF; DNA: TGTGCCAGCAGCTTGCCGGGACAGTCCCGTCCGTTATATTTT
size: NA; V: TRBV11-2; D: TRBD2; J: TRBJ2-3; CDR3: CASSLVSGSTTQYF; DNA: TGTGCCAGCAGCTTAGTTAGCGGGAGTACTACGCAGTATTTT
size: NA; V: TRBV7-2; D: NA; J: TRBJ1-2; CDR3: CASSVDSAANYGYTF; DNA: TGTGCCAGCAGCGTAGACAGTGCTGCTAACTATGGCTACACCTTC
size: NA; V: TRBV11-2; D: TRBD1; J: TRBJ2-7; CDR3: CASSLSPQGTYEQYF; DNA: TGTGCCAGCAGCTTAAGTCCACAGGGGACCTACGAGCAGTACTTC
size: NA; V: TRBV7-3; D: NA; J: TRBJ2-3; CDR3: CASSLAHSTDTQYF; DNA: TGTGCCAGCAGCCTAGCGCACAGCACAGATACGCAGTATTTT
size: NA; V: TRBV4-3; D: TRBD2; J: TRBJ2-2; CDR3: CASSQGAGGEHRELFF; DNA: TGCGCCAGCAGCCAAGGTGCCGGGGGGGAACACCGGGAGCTGTTTTTT
size: NA; V: TRBV11-3; D: TRBD1; J: TRBJ2-3; CDR3: CASSLGLQGAMGTDTQYF; DNA: TGTGCCAGCAGCTTAGGACTACAGGGGGCGATGGGCACAGATACGCAGTATTTT
size: NA; V: TRBV9; D: NA; J: TRBJ2-6; CDR3: CASSPGAFGANVLTF; DNA: TGTGCCAGCAGCCCAGGGGCTTTTGGGGCCAACGTCCTGACTTTC